These 20 T cell receptor beta chains were all obtained from the same sample, sequenced in a study of blood T cell repertoires in COVID-19. Assay: immunoSEQ multiplex PCR; the TCRdb copy retains only in-frame clones and omits some. Of 150,000 or so clones listed, over 75% are singletons. The specimen was PBMCs or T cells enriched from blood (not recorded which). Source of these receptors: a man between 50 and 59 years old who had recovered from COVID-19.

The V and J genes are TRBV7-2 and TRBJ2-7, with 9 bases lining up with TRBD2. The CDR3 runs 15 residues. J gave up 9 bases and V 4 bases, and 13 bases lay outside the gene matches. Germline CDR1 is SGHTA and CDR2 is FQGNSA. CDR3 DNA: TGTGCCAGCAGCTCCGGGGGGCTAGCGGGACATGGGCAGTACTTC. It specifies CASSSGGLAGHGQYF. The complete variable domain, with remaining parts taken from reference TRBV7-2 and TRBJ2-7, reads GAGVSQSPSNKVTEKGKDVELRCDPISGHTALYWYRQSLGQGLEFLIYFQGNSAPDKSGLPSDRFSAERTGGSVSTLTIQRTQQEDSAVYLCASSSGGLAGHGQYFGPGTRLTVT.

This chain connects TRBV30 to TRBJ1-2; 7 bases agree with TRBD1. Trimming cost V 0 bases and J 4 bases; bases outside gene matches: 8. The CDR3 consists of 15 residues. Germline V gives CDR1 GTSNPN, CDR2 SVGIG (reference sequence). The CDR3 nucleotides are TGTGCCTGGAGTGTACAGGGGCGGGTAGGCTATGGCTACACCTTC. The encoded protein is CAWSVQGRVGYGYTF. The full variable domain, completed using reference TRBV30 and TRBJ1-2, is SQTIHQWPATLVQPVGSPLSLECTVEGTSNPNLYWYRQAAGRGLQLLFYSVGIGQISSEVPQNLSASRPQDRQFILSSKKLLLSDSGFYLCAWSVQGRVGYGYTFGSGTRLTVV.

The J gene is TRBJ2-1, the V gene TRBV12-3 or TRBV12-4; D call uncertain. Trimming shortened V by 0 bases and J by 6 bases, and 6 bases separated the two germline ends. This CDR3 has 13 amino acids. This CDR3 is CASSLALSNEQFF. CDR3 DNA: TGTGCCAGCAGTTTAGCACTGAGCAATGAGCAGTTCTTC.

This clone was picked up one time. This sequence joins TRBV5-5 and TRBJ1-6, with D unresolved. V dropped 4 bases and J dropped 10 bases, with 18 bases sitting between them. Germline V gene data show CDR1 as SGHKS and CDR2 as YYEKEE (reference sequence). This CDR3 contains 15 residues. The chain's CDR3 is CASSRVDMVSSPLHF. For the CDR3, the DNA is TGTGCCAGCAGCCGAGTCGACATGGTCAGCTCACCCCTCCACTTT.

The chain joins TRBV28 to TRBJ2-1; the match to TRBD2 covers 10 bases. The germline V gene has CDR1 MDHEN and CDR2 SYDVKM. V dropped 6 bases and J dropped 0; count of bases not matched to a gene: 8. The CDR3 spans 17 residues. In nucleotides, the CDR3 is TGTGCCAGCAGCCCACATAGCGGGGGGAGCTCCTACAATGAGCAGTTCTTC. Translating gives CASSPHSGGSSYNEQFF.

The chain employs TRBV29-1 and TRBJ1-1; D is uncertain. V lost 7 bases, J lost 0 bases, and 9 bases lay in between. Germline V gives CDR1 SQVTM, CDR2 ANQGSEA. The CDR3 is 12 amino acids. The CDR3 DNA sequence: TGCAGCGCCCAGATCATGAACACTGAAGCTTTCTTT. Encoded protein: CSAQIMNTEAFF.

The chain links TRBV20-1 to TRBJ2-5; 9 bases fit TRBD1. Germline assignment: CDR1 DFQATT and CDR2 SNEGSKA (reference sequence). The CDR3 loop spans 11 amino acids. CDR3 residues: CSTTGGETQYF. CDR3 nucleotides: TGCAGCACGACAGGGGGGGAGACCCAGTACTTC.

The chain uses TRBV2 and TRBJ2-3; possibly TRBD1 for D (6 bases). V lost 6 bases, J lost 2 bases, and 12 bases lay in between. The CDR3 runs to 14 residues. Germline V CDR1 and CDR2: SNHLY, FYNNEI. Here the CDR3 DNA reads TGTGCCAGCAGGAACAGGGCCTCCACAGATACGCAGTATTTT. Its translation: CASRNRASTDTQYF.

This clone was counted a few times. The J gene is TRBJ2-7, the V gene TRBV6-2 or TRBV6-3, with D perhaps matching TRBD2 (5 bases). The CDR3 runs 16 residues. Deletions cut 1 base from V and 0 bases from J, with 13 bases between. Looked up from germline, CDR1 is MNHEY and CDR2 is SVGEGT. CDR3 DNA sequence: TGTGCCAGCAGTTACTACGGACTCCAGAGCTCCTACGAGCAGTACTTC. Protein product: CASSYYGLQSSYEQYF.

The V gene is TRBV5-1, the J gene TRBJ1-1; a possible D gene is TRBD1 (6 bases). The CDR3 contains 14 residues. CDR1 and CDR2 (germline): SGHRS, YFSETQ. Trimming took off 4 bases at V and 7 bases at J, with 17 bases between the two ends. CDR3 in amino acids: CASSPGEGVGEAFF. CDR3 nucleotide sequence: TGCGCCAGCAGCCCCGGTGAGGGGGTCGGTGAAGCTTTCTTT.

The chain joins TRBV6-6 to TRBJ1-4; 10 nucleotides match TRBD1. The CDR3 consists of 16 residues. Germline V gives CDR1 MNHNY, CDR2 SVGAGI (reference sequence). The junction had 11 bases not matched to a gene; V was cut back by 5 bases and J by 8 bases. Written as DNA, the CDR3 is TGTGCCAGCAGTCAGGGACAGGGGTTGACGGAGGAAAAACTGTTTTTT. Encoded protein: CASSQGQGLTEEKLFF.

The chain combines TRBV29-1 with TRBJ2-7; D may be TRBD2 (6 bases). The CDR3 has 13 residues. Trimming cost V 4 bases and J 3 bases, with 13 bases left between them. Germline V gives CDR1 SQVTM, CDR2 ANQGSEA. The CDR3 loop is CSVVVGLRYEQYF. The CDR3 DNA is TGCAGCGTTGTAGTAGGACTACGCTACGAGCAGTACTTC.

This clone showed up just a few times. The rearrangement joins TRBV27 to TRBJ1-4; possibly TRBD1 for D (5 bases). V dropped 4 bases and J dropped 8 bases, with 14 bases sitting between them. Per germline, CDR1 MNHEY and CDR2 SMNVEV (reference sequence). This CDR3 comprises 14 residues. CDR3 nucleotide sequence: TGTGCCAGCAGTTCGGGGGTGGGAGGGGAAAAACTGTTTTTT. Protein product: CASSSGVGGEKLFF.

This chain joins TRBV21-1 and TRBJ1-5; the table's D call, TRBD1, was not checked against the DNA. TRBV21-1 is an annotated pseudogene. This CDR3 has 16 amino acids. This CDR3 is CASSNGATGRNQPQHF. The CDR3 nucleotides are TGTGCCAGCAGCAATGGCGCGACAGGGCGCAATCAGCCCCAGCATTTT.

V gene TRBV6-5 combines with J gene TRBJ1-1; perhaps TRBD1 as D (5 bases). Between the trimmed V and J ends, which lost 2 bases and 3 bases, there was a span of 10 bases. The germline gives CDR1 MNHEY, CDR2 SVGAGI. CDR3 length: 14 amino acids. The DNA of the CDR3 is TGTGCCAGCAGTTACCTAGGGGCGCACACTGAAGCTTTCTTT. Its translation is CASSYLGAHTEAFF.

This clone was seen only a few times. V and J are TRBV6-5 and TRBJ1-2, with 7 bases aligning to TRBD1. Germline V CDR1 and CDR2: MNHEY, SVGAGI. J gave up 4 bases and V 8 bases, and 4 bases lay outside the gene matches. The CDR3 runs to 12 residues. The chain's CDR3 is CASQGQFYGYTF. The CDR3, as DNA: TGTGCCAGCCAGGGACAGTTCTATGGCTACACCTTC.

This clone turned up a few times. The rearrangement uses TRBV18 and TRBJ1-2; 7 bases align to TRBD1. Germline V lookup: CDR1 KGHSH, CDR2 LQKENI. V was clipped by 1 base and J by 4 bases; unmatched bases: 3. The CDR3 loop spans 14 amino acids. CDR3 sequence: CASSPQGGGYGYTF. The CDR3 nucleotides are TGTGCCAGCTCACCACAAGGGGGCGGCTATGGCTACACCTTC. The entire variable domain, with the rest obtained from reference TRBV18 and TRBJ1-2, is as follows: NAGVMQNPRHLVRRRGQEARLRCSPMKGHSHVYWYRQLPEEGLKFMVYLQKENIIDESGMPKERFSAEFPKEGPSILRIQQVVRGDSAAYFCASSPQGGGYGYTFGSGTRLTVV.

The V call is TRBV7-9, the J call TRBJ1-3; D perhaps matches TRBD1 (6 bases). V lost 0 bases to trimming and J lost 3 bases, with 15 bases between them. This CDR3 comprises 17 residues. Germline V gene lookup returns CDR1 SEHNR and CDR2 FQNEAQ (reference sequence). The DNA for the CDR3 is TGTGCCAGCAGCTTAGCCCGGGCCAGGGGATATGGAAACACCATATATTTT. Translating it yields CASSLARARGYGNTIYF.

This sequence joins TRBV25-1 and TRBJ1-6; tentative D call: TRBD1 (5 bases). V lost 4 bases and J 9 bases, leaving 10 bases between the germline ends. From germline, CDR1 is MGHDK and CDR2 SYGVNS. The CDR3 length is 13 residues. CDR3 protein: CASSAGAGSPLHF. In DNA, the CDR3 is TGTGCCAGCAGTGCTGGGGCAGGTTCACCCCTCCACTTT.

The genes are TRBV28 and TRBJ2-3; TRBD1 matches 9 bases. V lost 6 bases and J lost 2; bases outside the gene matches: 12. The CDR3 covers 17 residues. Germline values: CDR1 MDHEN, CDR2 SYDVKM. CDR3 nucleotide sequence: TGTGCCAGCAGCCCCCTGGGAGGACAGGGGAACACAGATACGCAGTATTTT. This sequence encodes CASSPLGGQGNTDTQYF.